This paragraph covers one T cell receptor (beta chain) sequence. It lacks a known antigen. No per-base quality is available; no much larger clone lies one base away. The sample belongs to a study of blood T cells in healthy people across ages (dated by TCRdb to the mid-2010s). Concerning the study at large: In model experiments, template switching captured roughly one uniquely barcoded TCR beta cDNA molecule for every two T cells. Using the same blood draw, the study looked at two additional independent replicas of 1 million unique cDNA reads for two donors, one aged 18 to 29 and the other aged 80 or older. The donors were split into four age groups: young (average around 16 years), middle-aged (roughly 40), aged (roughly 65) and long-lived (more than 80). To track age-related changes in TCR beta repertoire diversity, the study relied on deep sequencing normalized with unique cDNA molecular identifiers. Overall results and qualifications from the work: As age increased, observed TCR beta diversity per million T cells dropped in a roughly linear way, and a significant reduction was already evident by age approximately 40. The percentage of naive T cells measured by flow cytometry correlated strongly with observed TCR beta diversity. Estimates of total diversity based on one million sequenced T cells were regarded as lower bounds and as underestimates. Since profiling was done on bulk unsorted PBMCs, naive and antigen-experienced compartments could not be conclusively compared. Compared with the aged group, more naive CD4+ T cells, fewer expanded clones and increased TCR diversity were shown by the long-lived group, suggesting age selection. Donor CMV infection status was unknown, potentially confounding age-related changes in expanded clonotypes.

CDR1 and CDR2 were assigned from the germline V gene as SNHLY and FYNNEI. The CDR3 runs 15 amino acids, cysteine and phenylalanine included. Only CDR3 DNA is held: 45 bases, read in frame from base 1. Ends trimmed: V by 6 bases, J by 4 bases; bases unmatched to a gene: 7. Systemically healthy Caucasian individuals from Russia, approximately 39 in total and aged about 6 to 100 years, were included as donors. Each donor gave ten milliliters of peripheral blood, collected into EDTA-treated Vacutainer tubes. PBMCs were isolated by Ficoll-Paque density-gradient centrifugation, with at least 7 million obtained per sample. Trizol reagent was used to extract total RNA from PBMCs, with at least 6 micrograms per sample. For every donor, flow cytometry on a PBMC aliquot measured the percentage of naive CD45RAhigh/CD27high T cells. Libraries were built with 5' RACE. The instrument given in TCRdb is Illumina HiSeq 2500. A second about 7 to 12 cycle PCR used a sample-barcoded 5' primer and a J-beta primer mix. A template-switch 5' adaptor carrying 12 random nucleotides introduced a unique molecular identifier onto each TCR beta cDNA molecule. Each sample yielded at least 2.5 million CDR3-containing paired-end reads. First-strand cDNA was synthesized from all RNA with the Mint cDNA synthesis kit, primed by a TRBC-specific oligonucleotide. Following uracil-DNA glycosylase treatment, a first 18-cycle PCR with universal primers M1SS and BC2_uni_R was performed on all cDNA. In the paper's pipeline: For normalization, 1 million high-quality reads were randomly selected from each sample, with every read carrying a distinct molecular identifier. Instead of being binned into consensus sequences, reads with shared molecular identifiers were discarded. MiTCR, run with a Q25 quality threshold and the strictest error-elimination algorithm, handled CDR3 identification, clonotype clustering and error correction. A nonparametric unseen species model with Euler transformation was used to estimate lower-bound total TCR beta diversity. TCRdb took the public reads, trimmed them with fastp at Q25, ran MiXCR for clone calling and kept in-frame beta chains. Identical CDR3 proteins give one entry, which carries the most common genes and DNA. These V and J calls originate from TCRdb's pipeline instead of the authors' own analysis. For this sample the table gives about 760,000 distinct CDR3 sequences, of which around 25% were detected only once. Clones ranked in the top ten supply 9.4% of the sample.

This same sample was also taken into another study, of T cells of mothers and their children. Per the second study: Nine systemically healthy Caucasian individuals, comprising three mothers and their six children, were included as donors. cDNA synthesis used all of the extracted RNA, with approximately 1.4 ug of RNA in each 15 ul reaction. In the second PCR, the M1S primer introduced both the sample barcodes and 2-4 random nucleotides. Over 8 million TCR beta CDR3 reads came from each mother, compared with a few million reads from each child. In both related and unrelated pairs, thymic selection shapes the output of TCR recombination in a similar way, with inherited differences having only a minor effect. Normalized repertoire overlap was always slightly but never significantly higher in related than unrelated mother-child pairs. No persistent microchimeric T cell clones were found, with a detection sensitivity of approximately 100 clones per million clonotypes. The study used deep NGS to compare TCR beta repertoires of mothers and children, seeking features distinguishing related mother-child pairs from unrelated individuals. The mean age was about 38 +/- 4 years for the mothers and approximately 11 +/- 4 years for the children. After adapter ligation was performed with NEBNext reagents, the libraries were sequenced on an Illumina HiSeq 2000 with 100+100 nt paired-end reads. To prevent cross-contamination, the mother and child libraries were prepared one month apart and sequenced in separate runs. Between roughly 500,000 and 2,300,000 distinct TCR beta clonotypes were identified per donor. Naive TCR beta clonotypes were estimated from low-frequency clonotypes matched to each donor's FACS-determined naive share, without sorting.

The specimen was blood. The receptor comes from a boy under 18 in good health. The rearranged segments are TRBV2 and TRBJ2-2, with 8 bases in between that match TRBD2. The CDR3 reads CASRDSGDVTGELFF. The DNA is as follows: TGTGCCAGCAGAGATAGCGGGGACGTCACCGGGGAGCTGTTTTTT. Outside the CDR3, residues come from the reference TRBV2 and TRBJ2-2 proteins, so the full variable domain is: EPEVTQTPSHQVTQMGQEVILRCVPISNHLYFYWYRQILGQKVEFLVSFYNNEISEKSEIFDDQFSVERPDGSNFTLKIRSTKLEDSAMYFCASRDSGDVTGELFFGEGSRLTVL.